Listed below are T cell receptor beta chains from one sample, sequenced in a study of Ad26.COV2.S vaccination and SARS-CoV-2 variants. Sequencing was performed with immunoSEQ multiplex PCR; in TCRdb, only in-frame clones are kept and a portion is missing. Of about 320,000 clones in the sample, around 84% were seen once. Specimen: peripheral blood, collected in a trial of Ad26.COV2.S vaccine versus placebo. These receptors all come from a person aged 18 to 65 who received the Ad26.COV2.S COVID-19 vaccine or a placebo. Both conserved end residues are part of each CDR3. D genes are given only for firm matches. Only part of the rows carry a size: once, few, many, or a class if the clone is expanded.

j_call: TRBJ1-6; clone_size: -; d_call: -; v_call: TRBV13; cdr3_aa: CASRKGGSNSPLHF; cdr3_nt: TGTGCCAGCAGGAAGGGGGGCAGCAATTCACCCCTCCACTTT
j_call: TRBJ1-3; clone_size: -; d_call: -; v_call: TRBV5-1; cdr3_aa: CASSLQQGFSGNTIYF; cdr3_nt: TGCGCCAGCAGCCTGCAACAGGGATTTTCTGGAAACACCATATATTTT
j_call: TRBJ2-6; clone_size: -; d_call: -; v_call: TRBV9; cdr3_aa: CASSVWDPKSAGANVLTF; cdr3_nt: TGTGCCAGCAGCGTCTGGGACCCTAAGAGTGCTGGGGCCAACGTCCTGACTTTC
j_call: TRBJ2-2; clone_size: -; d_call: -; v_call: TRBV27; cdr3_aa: CASRRGGSWTGELFF; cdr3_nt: TGTGCCAGCAGGCGAGGCGGCAGTTGGACCGGGGAGCTGTTTTTT
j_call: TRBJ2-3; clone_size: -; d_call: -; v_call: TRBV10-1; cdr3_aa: CASSEVGGGSAGRPDTQYF; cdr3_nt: TGCGCCAGCAGTGAGGTAGGGGGGGGGTCCGCTGGACGTCCAGATACGCAGTATTTT
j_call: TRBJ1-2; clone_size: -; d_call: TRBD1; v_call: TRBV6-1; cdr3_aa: CASSGGQGAGDYGYTF; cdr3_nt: TGTGCCAGCAGTGGAGGGCAGGGGGCTGGGGACTATGGCTACACCTTC
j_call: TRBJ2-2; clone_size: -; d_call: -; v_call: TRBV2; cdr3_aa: CASSRSTGSNTGELFF; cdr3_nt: TGTGCCAGCAGTCGGTCGACAGGCTCGAACACCGGGGAGCTGTTTTTT
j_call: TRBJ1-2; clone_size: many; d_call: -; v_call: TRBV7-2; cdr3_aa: CASSLAYGSQDRAF; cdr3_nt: TGTGCCAGCAGCTTAGCTTATGGGTCTCAGGATAGGGCCTTC
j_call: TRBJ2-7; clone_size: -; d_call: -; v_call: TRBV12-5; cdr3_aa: CASGLSQGTPSSYEQYF; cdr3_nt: TGTGCTAGTGGTTTGAGTCAGGGGACACCGAGCTCCTACGAGCAGTACTTC
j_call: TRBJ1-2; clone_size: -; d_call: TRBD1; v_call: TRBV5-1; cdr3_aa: CASSRTPSTGSYGYTF; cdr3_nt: TGCGCCAGCAGCCGAACACCTTCGACAGGGTCCTATGGCTACACCTTC
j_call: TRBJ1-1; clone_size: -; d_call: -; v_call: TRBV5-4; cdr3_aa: CASRVPTGGAEQAFF; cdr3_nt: TGTGCCAGCAGGGTCCCTACTGGGGGGGCCGAACAAGCTTTCTTT
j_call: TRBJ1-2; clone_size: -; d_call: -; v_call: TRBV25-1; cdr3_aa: CASSDRRRGEYGYTF; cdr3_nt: TGTGCCAGCAGTGACAGACGTCGGGGGGAATATGGCTACACCTTC
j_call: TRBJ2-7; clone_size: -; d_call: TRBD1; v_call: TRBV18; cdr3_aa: CASSPFSLGQGAYEQYF; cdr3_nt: TGTGCCAGCTCACCCTTCTCCCTAGGACAGGGGGCCTACGAGCAGTACTTC
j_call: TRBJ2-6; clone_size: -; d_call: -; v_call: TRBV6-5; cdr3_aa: CASRARVAGANVLTF; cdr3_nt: TGTGCCAGTCGTGCCAGGGTGGCTGGGGCCAACGTCCTGACTTTC
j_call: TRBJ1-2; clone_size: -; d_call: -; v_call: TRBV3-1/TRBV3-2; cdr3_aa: CASSPLESRYGYTF; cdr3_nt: TGTGCCAGCAGCCCCCTGGAGAGCCGCTATGGCTACACCTTC
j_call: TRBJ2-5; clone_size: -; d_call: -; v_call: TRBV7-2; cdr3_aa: CASSIGETQYF; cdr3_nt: TGTGCCAGCAGTATAGGGGAGACCCAGTACTTC
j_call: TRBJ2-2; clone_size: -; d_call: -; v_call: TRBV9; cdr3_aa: CASSVEGTNTGELFF; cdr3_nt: TGTGCCAGCAGCGTAGAGGGGACGAACACCGGGGAGCTGTTTTTT
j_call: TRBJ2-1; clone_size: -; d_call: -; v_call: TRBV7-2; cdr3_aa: CASSLDSYNEQFF; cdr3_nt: TGTGCCAGCAGCTTAGACAGCTACAATGAGCAGTTCTTC
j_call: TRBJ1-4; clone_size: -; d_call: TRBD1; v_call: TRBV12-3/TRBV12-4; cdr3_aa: CASSLAQGAPFF; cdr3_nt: TGTGCCAGCAGTTTAGCGCAGGGGGCGCCGTTTTTT
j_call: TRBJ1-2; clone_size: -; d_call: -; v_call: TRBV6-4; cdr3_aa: CASRCGKEGGANYGYTF; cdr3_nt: TGTGCCAGCAGATGTGGGAAGGAGGGGGGAGCTAACTATGGCTACACCTTC
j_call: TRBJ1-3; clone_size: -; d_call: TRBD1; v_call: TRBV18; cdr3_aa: CASSPPTGVGNTIYF; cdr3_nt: TGTGCCAGCTCACCACCGACAGGGGTTGGAAACACCATATATTTT
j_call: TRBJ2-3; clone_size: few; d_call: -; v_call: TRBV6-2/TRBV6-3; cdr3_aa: CASSYNPGKEGGTQYF; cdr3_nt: TGTGCCAGCAGTTACAACCCAGGGAAGGAAGGGGGGACGCAGTATTTT
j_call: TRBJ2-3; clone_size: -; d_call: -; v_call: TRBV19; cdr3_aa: CASSIRASPTDTQYF; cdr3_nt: TGTGCCAGTAGTATAAGGGCCAGCCCCACAGATACGCAGTATTTT
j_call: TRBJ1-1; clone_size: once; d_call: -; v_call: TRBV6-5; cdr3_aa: CASSYGQGIVNTEAFF; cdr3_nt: TGTGCCAGCAGTTACGGGCAGGGGATAGTTAACACTGAAGCTTTCTTT
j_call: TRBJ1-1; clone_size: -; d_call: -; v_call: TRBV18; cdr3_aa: CASSPSGTEAFF; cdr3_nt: TGTGCCAGCTCACCTTCCGGGACTGAAGCTTTCTTT
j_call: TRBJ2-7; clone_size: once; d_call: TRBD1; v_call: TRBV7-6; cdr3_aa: CASSPPTRTGRNEQYF; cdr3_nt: TGTGCCAGCAGCCCGCCAACAAGGACAGGGAGGAACGAGCAGTACTTC
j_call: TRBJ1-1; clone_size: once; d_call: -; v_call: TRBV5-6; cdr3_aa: CASSATRNTEAFF; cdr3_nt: TGTGCCAGCAGCGCAACAAGGAACACTGAAGCTTTCTTT
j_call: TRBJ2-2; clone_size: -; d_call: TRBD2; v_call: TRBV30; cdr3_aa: CAWSGLAGGQNTGELFF; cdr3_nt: TGTGCCTGGAGTGGACTAGCGGGGGGCCAGAACACCGGGGAGCTGTTTTTT
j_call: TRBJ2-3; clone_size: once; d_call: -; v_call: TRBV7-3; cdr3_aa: CASSTHGADTQYF; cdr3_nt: TGTGCCAGCAGCACCCATGGGGCAGATACGCAGTATTTT